The 7 T cell receptor beta chains presented below share a single source sample, sequenced in a study of cytomegalovirus exposure and HLA in healthy donors. The PCR made use of 60 Vbeta and 13 Jbeta primers. Using immunoSEQ multiplex PCR, the repertoire was profiled, and TCRdb retains in-frame clones only, with some absent. The sample carries under 250,000 clones, around 85% recorded once. Sequenced input: PBMCs. These receptors were taken from a woman aged 45 to 65 in good health and CMV-seronegative.

The CDR3 coding sequence is TGTGCCAGTAGTCCCCGACAGACCCAAGAGACCCAGTACTTC. Translated: CASSPRQTQETQYF. The chain combines TRBV19 with TRBJ2-5, with TRBD1 as a possible D gene (5 bases). Germline values: CDR1 LNHDA, CDR2 SQIVND (reference sequence). Trimming stripped 5 bases from V and 1 base from J, with 11 bases between. The CDR3 totals 14 residues.

The rearrangement joins TRBV6-6 to TRBJ2-7; 8 bases map to TRBD1. Germline CDR1 MNHNY, CDR2 SVGAGI (reference sequence). The CDR3 is made up of 14 amino acids. Trimming removed 2 bases from V and 0 bases from J; junction bases left unmatched: 0. The CDR3 nucleotides are TGTGCCAGCAGTTACGGACAGGGCTCCTACGAGCAGTACTTC. This encodes CASSYGQGSYEQYF.

The V and J genes are TRBV6-6 and TRBJ2-3, with 12 bases that match TRBD2. The germline CDR1 and CDR2 sequences are MNHNY and SVGAGI (reference sequence). The CDR3 consists of 15 residues. V was pared by 6 bases and J by 3 bases, with 4 bases of the junction left unmatched. The CDR3 coding sequence is TGTGCCAGCAGCTCCGGGACTAGCGGGACAGATACGCAGTATTTT. Translation gives CASSSGTSGTDTQYF.

This chain joins TRBV27 and TRBJ1-2; 11 bases map to TRBD1. J lost 4 bases, V lost 3 bases, and 10 bases had no gene match. The CDR3 has 17 residues. CDR1 MNHEY and CDR2 SMNVEV come from the germline V gene (reference sequence). In DNA form, the CDR3 reads TGTGCCAGCAGTTTGCGGACAGGGGGCGTTGATGGCTATGGCTACACCTTC. Translated: CASSLRTGGVDGYGYTF.

Remarks on this clone: The sample contains more than one DNA sequence encoding this CDR3. The gene calls are TRBV5-1 and TRBJ2-5, with 9 bases matching TRBD1. This CDR3 spans 14 amino acids. With V trimmed by 0 bases and J by 4 bases, 1 base remained unmatched. CDR1 SGHRS and CDR2 YFSETQ come from the germline V gene. This CDR3 is CASSLGQGGETQYF. The CDR3 DNA follows: TGCGCCAGCAGCTTGGGACAGGGGGGAGAGACCCAGTACTTC.

The genes are TRBV30 and TRBJ2-7; D remains unclear. This CDR3 has 11 amino acids. V lost 2 bases and J 7 bases, leaving 9 bases between the germline ends. Germline V gene data show CDR1 as GTSNPN and CDR2 as SVGIG (reference sequence). The CDR3 loop reads CAWSPQHEQYF. Written as DNA, the CDR3 is TGTGCCTGGAGTCCACAGCATGAGCAGTACTTC.

The chain uses TRBV4-3 and TRBJ2-1, with D uncertain. Germline loops: CDR1 LGHNA, CDR2 YSLEER. The CDR3 loop spans 14 amino acids. Trimming left V 0 bases short and J 4 bases short, with 7 bases between. CDR3: CASSQEANYNEQFF. The CDR3 region has the DNA TGCGCCAGCAGCCAAGAGGCAAATTACAATGAGCAGTTCTTC.